What follows are 18 T cell receptor beta chains derived from one specimen sequenced in a study of T cell repertoires in cytomegalovirus infection. TCRdb fed the reads into MiXCR, producing one record per CDR3 protein. Of about 83,000 distinct CDR3 sequences in the sample, less than 30% are singletons; the top ten hold less than 75%. Antigen specificity for these receptors is unknown. The source material was CD8+ T cells from cultured PBMCs, sampled from culture after CMV antigen stimulation. These receptors came from a human donor in good health (CMV status not recorded). Some clones in this sample may be carry-over from other donors' samples.

This clonotype was detected only a few times. The chain carries TRBV19 and TRBJ2-1, with no clear D. Germline V gene lookup returns CDR1 LNHDA and CDR2 SQIVND (reference sequence). V lost 5 bases to trimming and J lost 0 bases, with 14 bases between them. This CDR3 comprises 16 residues. CDR3: CASSPLQIFSYNEQFF. CDR3 coding DNA: TGTGCCAGTAGTCCCTTACAGATTTTCTCCTACAATGAGCAGTTCTTC.

The rearrangement joins TRBV6-1 to TRBJ2-3, with 7 bases fitting TRBD2. The CDR3 extends over 16 amino acids. Germline values: CDR1 MNHNS, CDR2 SASEGT. V gave up 3 bases and J gave up 2 bases; unmatched junction bases: 8. This CDR3 is CASSDGGGAHTDTQYF. DNA for the CDR3: TGTGCCAGCAGTGATGGGGGAGGGGCGCACACAGATACGCAGTATTTT.

The CDR3 bases are TGTGCCAGCAGTTTATTGGAGGGGACAGGTTCCTACGAGCAGTACTTC. It yields the protein CASSLLEGTGSYEQYF. This sequence joins TRBV28 and TRBJ2-7, with 8 bases identical to TRBD1. CDR1 MDHEN and CDR2 SYDVKM come from the germline V gene. This CDR3 has 16 residues. The V gene end was trimmed by 1 base and the J gene end by 1 base; junction bases not matched to a gene: 6.

The sample holds a few counts of this clonotype. This chain uses TRBV7-2 with TRBJ2-7; the match to TRBD2 covers 8 bases. This CDR3 is built from 14 residues. After removal of 6 bases from V and 2 bases from J, the junction contained 6 bases not matched to a gene. From germline, CDR1 is SGHTA and CDR2 FQGNSA. For the CDR3, the DNA is TGTGCCAGCAGATACCACGGGGGGGCCTACGAGCAGTACTTC. Translation gives CASRYHGGAYEQYF.

The chain combines TRBV20-1 with TRBJ2-1; D is undetermined. CDR3 length: 13 residues. Trimming left V 1 base short and J 3 bases short, with 7 bases between. Germline values: CDR1 DFQATT, CDR2 SNEGSKA (reference sequence). The CDR3 DNA reads TGCAGTGCTAGAGGGGGAAACTACAATGAGCAGTTCTTC. Encoded protein: CSARGGNYNEQFF.

V usage is TRBV4-1 and J usage is TRBJ1-1; D ambiguous. The CDR3 contains 14 residues. In germline, CDR1 is MGHRA, CDR2 YSYEKL. Deletions cut 1 base from V and 5 bases from J, with 11 bases between. CDR3 nucleotide sequence: TGCGCCAGCAGCCAAGTTGCGGGAGGGACTGAAGCTTTCTTT. Its translation is CASSQVAGGTEAFF.

This clonotype showed up just once. This rearrangement joins TRBV27 to TRBJ1-2; D not resolved. Deletions cut 6 bases from V and 4 bases from J, with 12 bases between. The CDR3 spans 13 residues. From germline, CDR1 is MNHEY and CDR2 SMNVEV (reference sequence). CDR3 residues: CASRVGPSYGYTF. The CDR3 DNA is TGTGCCAGCAGGGTCGGACCAAGCTATGGCTACACCTTC.

This clonotype was found once. The junction and the germline gene differ at one end; a read error may be behind it. The J gene is TRBJ2-7, the V gene TRBV7-6; D unclear. This CDR3 is built from 16 residues. CDR1 is SGHVS, CDR2 FNYEAQ, per germline. CDR3 sequence: CTSSSHTCACPYEQYF. The DNA for the CDR3 is TGCACCAGCAGCTCCCACACTTGCGCGTGCCCCTACGAGCAGTACTTC.

Judged by abundance, this clonotype is medium-sized. V usage is TRBV7-8 and J usage is TRBJ2-5; possible D gene TRBD2, 6 bases. CDR3 length equals 16 residues. Germline assignment: CDR1 SGHVS and CDR2 FQNEAQ. Trimming took 5 bases from V and 1 from J, leaving 17 bases between them. The CDR3 protein is CASSRAAGLAQETQYF. Here the CDR3 DNA reads TGTGCCAGCAGCCGAGCCGCGGGGTTAGCCCAAGAGACCCAGTACTTC.

The sample holds many counts of this clonotype. The J gene is TRBJ2-3, the V gene TRBV7-6; D is perhaps TRBD1 (6 bases). This CDR3 is built from 18 residues. Trimming removed 2 bases from V and 0 bases from J, with 18 bases in between. The germline V gene has CDR1 SGHVS and CDR2 FNYEAQ. CDR3 DNA sequence: TGTGCCAGCAGCTTATTTATACCGGGACACGGTAGCACAGATACGCAGTATTTT. Residues: CASSLFIPGHGSTDTQYF.

A note on this clonotype: A much larger clone sits a single nucleotide away, making a read error possible. The rearrangement uses TRBV11-2 and TRBJ2-5; D is unclear. The V gene's germline CDR1 is SGHAT and CDR2 FQNNGV. The CDR3 runs 13 residues. For the CDR3, the DNA is TGTGCCAGCAGCGACCGAGAACAAGAGACCCGGTACTTC. It yields the protein CASSDREQETRYF.

The chain recombines TRBV7-6 with TRBJ2-7; D possibly corresponds to TRBD2 (7 bases). The V and J ends lost 5 bases and 9 bases respectively, with 17 bases between them. CDR1 is SGHVS and CDR2 is FNYEAQ in the germline V gene. The length of the CDR3 is 13 residues. In DNA form, the CDR3 reads TGTGCCAGCAGCGGGGGGGCAGATCAAGGGCAGTACTTC. Amino acids: CASSGGADQGQYF.

The J gene is TRBJ1-6, the V gene TRBV19; D remains unclear. The CDR3 is 14 residues long. Deletions cut 6 bases from V and 5 bases from J, with 11 bases between. Germline CDR1 is LNHDA and CDR2 is SQIVND (reference sequence). In nucleotides, the CDR3 is TGTGCCAGTAGCGACTGGCAGGATAATTCACCCCTCCACTTT. Protein: CASSDWQDNSPLHF.

This clonotype occurred a few times. The rearrangement joins TRBV6-5 to TRBJ2-2; D not resolved. Trimming took off 5 bases at V and 4 bases at J, with 8 bases between the two ends. Germline assignment: CDR1 MNHEY and CDR2 SVGAGI. The CDR3 sequence is 13 residues long. Written as DNA, the CDR3 is TGTGCCAGCAGTCGAGCTGGCACCGGGGAGCTGTTTTTT. Encoded protein: CASSRAGTGELFF.

This clonotype was seen only a few times. This chain links TRBV28 with TRBJ2-7, with 7 bases aligning to TRBD1. The CDR3 runs to 16 residues. The junction had 15 bases not matched to a gene; V was cut back by 8 bases and J by 2 bases. Germline lookup yields CDR1 MDHEN and CDR2 SYDVKM. CDR3: CASGPLGTEPTYEQYF. CDR3 nucleotide sequence: TGTGCCAGCGGACCCTTAGGGACAGAGCCAACCTACGAGCAGTACTTC.

Here the CDR3 DNA reads TGTGCCAGCAGTTTACCGGTCGGGGCCTCCTACGAGCAGTACTTC. This sequence encodes CASSLPVGASYEQYF. The chain is built from TRBV12-3 or TRBV12-4 and TRBJ2-7; tentatively, D is TRBD1 or TRBD2 (5 bases each). V lost 2 bases, J lost 0 bases, and 11 bases lay in between. The CDR3 consists of 15 residues.

This chain links TRBV7-3 with TRBJ2-1; perhaps TRBD2 as D (7 bases). The CDR3 length is 15 residues. V lost 4 bases, J lost 5 bases, and 15 bases lay in between. The germline gives CDR1 SGHTA, CDR2 FQGTGA. CDR3 sequence: CASSSGGDRNNEQFF. The DNA of the CDR3 is TGTGCCAGCAGCTCGGGGGGCGACAGGAACAATGAGCAGTTCTTC. Together with reference TRBV7-3 and TRBJ2-1, the CDR3 gives the full variable domain: GAGVSQTPSNKVTEKGKYVELRCDPISGHTALYWYRQSLGQGPEFLIYFQGTGAADDSGLPNDRFFAVRPEGSVSTLKIQRTERGDSAVYLCASSSGGDRNNEQFFGPGTRLTVL.

This clonotype was seen a handful of times. The V and J genes are TRBV20-1 and TRBJ2-7; TRBD1 or TRBD2 may be the D gene (5 bases each). Germline CDR1 DFQATT, CDR2 SNEGSKA (reference sequence). V lost 3 bases and J lost 3, with 12 bases in between. The CDR3 spans 13 residues. The CDR3 reads CSARPGPLYEQYF. In nucleotides, the CDR3 is TGCAGTGCTAGGCCGGGACCCCTCTACGAGCAGTACTTC.